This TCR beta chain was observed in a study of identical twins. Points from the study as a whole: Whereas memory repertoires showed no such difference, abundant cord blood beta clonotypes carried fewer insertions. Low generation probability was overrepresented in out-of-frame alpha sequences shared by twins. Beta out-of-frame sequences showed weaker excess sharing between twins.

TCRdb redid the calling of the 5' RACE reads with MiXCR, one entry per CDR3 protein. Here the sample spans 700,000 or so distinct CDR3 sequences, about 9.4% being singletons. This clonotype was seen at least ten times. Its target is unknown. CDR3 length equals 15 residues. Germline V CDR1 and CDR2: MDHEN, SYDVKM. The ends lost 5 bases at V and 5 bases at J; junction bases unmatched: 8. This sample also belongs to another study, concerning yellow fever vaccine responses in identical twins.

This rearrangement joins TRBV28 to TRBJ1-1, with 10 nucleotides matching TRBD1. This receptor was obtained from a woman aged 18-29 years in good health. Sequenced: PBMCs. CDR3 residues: CASSLPGQGRTEAFF. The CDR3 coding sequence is TGTGCCAGCAGTCTACCGGGACAGGGGAGGACTGAAGCTTTCTTT.